A single sample gave rise to the 11 T cell receptor beta chains below, sequenced in a study of cytomegalovirus exposure and HLA in healthy donors. Repertoires were generated with immunoSEQ multiplex PCR, while TCRdb's copy carries only in-frame clones and drops some. The sample carries about 130,000 clones, about 90% recorded once. Source material: PBMCs. The source is a man aged 25 to 40 in good health and CMV-seronegative.

The chain is built from TRBV27 and TRBJ2-7; 12 bases align to TRBD2. V dropped 5 bases and J dropped 4; count of bases not matched to a gene: 6. The CDR3 extends over 15 amino acids. CDR1 and CDR2 from the germline V gene are MNHEY and SMNVEV (reference sequence). The CDR3, as DNA: TGTGCCAGCAGTCCTAGCGGGGGGGCCAGGTACGAGCAGTACTTC. Protein product: CASSPSGGARYEQYF.

The V gene is TRBV28, the J gene TRBJ2-7; TRBD1 agrees at 7 bases. This CDR3 contains 15 residues. Germline values: CDR1 MDHEN, CDR2 SYDVKM. With V trimmed by 6 bases and J by 0 bases, 8 bases remained unmatched. The CDR3 sequence is CASRRQGTSSYEQYF. The DNA for the CDR3 is TGTGCCAGCAGGAGACAGGGAACAAGCTCCTACGAGCAGTACTTC. The full variable domain, in which reference TRBV28 and TRBJ2-7 provide the parts outside the CDR3, is DVKVTQSSRYLVKRTGEKVFLECVQDMDHENMFWYRQDPGLGLRLIYFSYDVKMKEKGDIPEGYSVSREKKERFSLILESASTNQTSMYLCASRRQGTSSYEQYFGPGTRLTVT.

The chain links TRBV7-9 to TRBJ1-2; TRBD1 matches 7 bases. Germline V gene lookup returns CDR1 SEHNR and CDR2 FQNEAQ (reference sequence). V lost 3 bases to trimming and J lost 3 bases; unmatched junction nucleotides: 7. This CDR3 spans 15 amino acids. CDR3 protein: CASSFLDRPDYGYTF. CDR3 nucleotide sequence: TGTGCCAGCAGCTTTCTGGACAGGCCCGACTATGGCTACACCTTC.

V and J are TRBV5-6 and TRBJ2-3, with TRBD1 identical over 7 bases. The germline V gene has CDR1 SGHDT and CDR2 YYEEEE. V shed 4 bases and J 0 bases; nucleotides not matched to a gene: 2. This CDR3 is 14 amino acids long. CDR3 in amino acids: CASSPQGSTDTQYF. As DNA, the CDR3 is TGTGCCAGCAGCCCACAGGGGAGCACAGATACGCAGTATTTT.

The chain has TRBV28 and TRBJ2-2, with D tentatively TRBD1 (5 bases). V was trimmed by 1 base and J by 4 bases, leaving 7 bases between them. CDR1 and CDR2 (germline): MDHEN, SYDVKM. The CDR3 consists of 14 residues. Here the CDR3 DNA reads TGTGCCAGCAGTTTATCTGACAGCACCGGGGAGCTGTTTTTT. The encoded protein is CASSLSDSTGELFF.

The rearrangement links TRBV5-4 to TRBJ1-2, with 10 bases fitting TRBD1. Unmatched junction bases numbered 13, after V lost 4 bases and J lost 4 bases. The CDR3 length is 17 residues. Germline assignment: CDR1 SGHNT and CDR2 YYREEE (reference sequence). This chain's CDR3 is CASSLRQGAIRSYGYTF. The CDR3 region has the DNA TGTGCCAGCAGCCTTCGACAGGGGGCTATTAGAAGCTATGGCTACACCTTC.

CDR3 in amino acids: CASSYLVSGELFF. Here the CDR3 DNA reads TGTGCCAGCAGTTATCTAGTGTCTGGGGAGCTGTTTTTT. The chain joins TRBV28 to TRBJ2-2; D ambiguous. The germline CDR1 and CDR2 sequences are MDHEN and SYDVKM. The CDR3 runs 13 residues. V lost 4 bases to trimming and J lost 8 bases, with 11 bases between them.

The CDR3 coding sequence is TGCGCCAGCAGCTTGCAGGCGGGGTCTCGCGAGCAGTACTTC. Translation gives CASSLQAGSREQYF. V and J are TRBV5-1 and TRBJ2-7, with D maybe TRBD2 (6 bases). Per germline, CDR1 SGHRS and CDR2 YFSETQ. Trimming removed 1 base from V and 6 bases from J, with 14 bases in between. The CDR3 contains 14 residues. The variable domain in full, with the rest retrieved from reference TRBV5-1 and TRBJ2-7, is KAGVTQTPRYLIKTRGQQVTLSCSPISGHRSVSWYQQTPGQGLQFLFEYFSETQRNKGNFPGRFSGRQFSNSRSEMNVSTLELGDSALYLCASSLQAGSREQYFGPGTRLTVT.

The genes are TRBV27 and TRBJ2-7; TRBD1 matches 9 bases. CDR1 is MNHEY and CDR2 is SMNVEV in the germline V gene (reference sequence). V trimming: 6 bases; J trimming: 3 bases; junction bases outside the gene matches: 9. CDR3 size: 15 residues. CDR3 bases: TGTGCCAGCAGACAGGCCGGGACAGGGAACTACGAGCAGTACTTC. Protein product: CASRQAGTGNYEQYF.

J is TRBJ1-1 and V is TRBV14, with TRBD1 matching over 7 bases. Germline CDR1 and CDR2: SGHDN and FVKESK. The trim removed 7 bases at V and 5 bases at J, leaving 10 bases unmatched. The CDR3 has 14 amino acids. The CDR3 loop reads CASTLAGGRTEAFF. CDR3 in DNA: TGTGCCAGCACTCTCGCAGGGGGGCGGACTGAAGCTTTCTTT. Supplemented by reference TRBV14 and TRBJ1-1, the full variable domain reads EAGVTQFPSHSVIEKGQTVTLRCDPISGHDNLYWYRRVMGKEIKFLLHFVKESKQDESGMPNNRFLAERTGGTYSTLKVQPAELEDSGVYFCASTLAGGRTEAFFGQGTRLTVV.

This rearrangement joins TRBV5-4 to TRBJ2-1, with 7 bases aligning to TRBD1. Germline values: CDR1 SGHNT, CDR2 YYREEE (reference sequence). The CDR3 loop spans 17 amino acids. V was pared by 4 bases and J by 0 bases, with 10 bases of the junction left unmatched. CDR3 bases: TGTGCCAGCAGCCTTACTACCGGGACAGTCTCCTACAATGAGCAGTTCTTC. Protein: CASSLTTGTVSYNEQFF.